These 25 T cell receptor beta chains originate from one sample sequenced in a study of T cell responses to AZD1222 COVID-19 vaccine. Profiled with immunoSEQ multiplex PCR; TCRdb holds only in-frame clones, not every one. This sample has about 99,000 clones, with approximately 86% found just once. The source material was peripheral blood, sampled 28 days after the second dose of the MenACWY control vaccine. The source is an adult who received the MenACWY meningococcal vaccine as a control.

The chain couples TRBV2 to TRBJ1-1; maybe TRBD1 (6 bases). The CDR3 runs 15 residues. The germline V gene has CDR1 SNHLY and CDR2 FYNNEI. The germline V and J ends were trimmed by 6 bases and 1 base, with 15 bases remaining between them. In nucleotides, the CDR3 is TGTGCCAGCAGGGGACCGGGACACCGGAACACTGAAGCTTTCTTT. This translates into CASRGPGHRNTEAFF.

V is TRBV2 and J is TRBJ1-6; maybe TRBD1 (5 bases). This CDR3 contains 14 residues. V was clipped by 8 bases and J by 7 bases, with 15 bases between them. CDR1 and CDR2 from the germline V gene are SNHLY and FYNNEI. This CDR3 is CASRRAGRNSPLHF. CDR3 bases: TGTGCCAGCCGGCGGGCGGGGCGGAATTCACCCCTCCACTTT.

V is TRBV9 and J is TRBJ1-2; D gene ambiguous. This CDR3 has 14 amino acids. V was shortened by 1 base and J by 4 bases, with 11 bases between the two germline ends. Germline lookup yields CDR1 SGDLS and CDR2 YYNGEE. CDR3 sequence reads: CASSVMGQGYGYTF. The CDR3 DNA sequence: TGTGCCAGCAGCGTAATGGGTCAAGGCTATGGCTACACCTTC.

Only one count was recorded for this clone. CDR3 amino acids: CASSSGTGKGYTF. The CDR3 DNA follows: TGTGCCAGTAGTTCCGGGACAGGGAAAGGCTACACCTTC. The chain uses TRBV19 and TRBJ1-2; TRBD1 matches 9 bases. The V gene end was trimmed by 5 bases and the J gene end by 8 bases; junction bases not matched to a gene: 6. Germline lookup yields CDR1 LNHDA and CDR2 SQIVND (reference sequence). There are 13 residues in the CDR3.

This rearrangement joins TRBV6-4 to TRBJ1-6; D is uncertain. CDR1 is MRHNA, CDR2 SNTAGT, per germline. V gave up 0 bases and J gave up 8 bases, with 5 bases separating them. The CDR3 is made up of 13 amino acids. In DNA, the CDR3 is TGTGCCAGCAGTGACTCTACGGATTCACCCCTCCACTTT. It codes for CASSDSTDSPLHF.

A single count supports this clone. V usage is TRBV7-9 and J usage is TRBJ1-5; D unresolved. CDR1 and CDR2 (germline): SEHNR, FQNEAQ (reference sequence). The CDR3 length is 14 residues. The V end lost 0 bases, the J end lost 0 bases, and 3 bases lay between the germline ends. CDR3 in DNA: TGTGCCAGCAGCTTAGCTTCTAGCAATCAGCCCCAGCATTTT. The encoded protein is CASSLASSNQPQHF.

This sequence joins TRBV18 and TRBJ1-1; D uncertain. Between the trimmed V and J ends, which lost 1 base and 8 bases, there was a span of 5 bases. Germline V lookup: CDR1 KGHSH, CDR2 LQKENI. The CDR3 runs 11 residues. The CDR3 nucleotides are TGTGCCAGCTCACCACGGCGGGAAGCTTTCTTT. The encoded protein is CASSPRREAFF.

This clone showed up just once. Compared with germline, one end of the junction differs, possibly owing to a read error. V and J are TRBV27 and TRBJ1-2, with a weak D call TRBD1 (5 bases). CDR1 is MNHEY, CDR2 SMNVEV, per germline (reference sequence). This CDR3 comprises 15 residues. This CDR3 is CASSPRRQTAYSYTF. Here the CDR3 DNA reads TGTGCCAGCAGTCCGAGACGACAGACTGCCTATAGCTACACCTTC.

The rearrangement uses TRBV19 and TRBJ2-1; 7 bases are shared with TRBD1. Germline-derived CDR1 and CDR2 are LNHDA and SQIVND (reference sequence). The CDR3 consists of 13 residues. Unmatched junction bases numbered 1, after V lost 4 bases and J lost 4 bases. The DNA of the CDR3 is TGTGCCAGTAGTACGACAGGGTACAATGAGCAGTTCTTC. Protein sequence: CASSTTGYNEQFF.

The gene calls are TRBV5-1 and TRBJ1-1; 8 bases fit TRBD1. Germline values: CDR1 SGHRS, CDR2 YFSETQ. With V trimmed by 0 bases and J by 8 bases, 0 bases remained unmatched. This CDR3 is 12 amino acids long. The CDR3 is CASSLDRGEAFF. The DNA of the CDR3 is TGCGCCAGCAGCTTGGACAGGGGGGAAGCTTTCTTT.

The chain combines TRBV12-3 or TRBV12-4 with TRBJ2-1; D gene ambiguous. V shed 7 bases and J shed 7 bases, with 8 bases lying between them. This CDR3 is built from 11 residues. The CDR3 spells CASTRMNEQFF. CDR3 DNA: TGTGCCAGCACCAGGATGAATGAGCAGTTCTTC.

The chain is built from TRBV29-1 and TRBJ1-1; 12 bases are shared with TRBD1. The CDR3 spans 15 residues. V lost 5 bases to trimming and J lost 0 bases; unmatched junction nucleotides: 4. Germline CDR1 and CDR2: SQVTM and ANQGSEA. The CDR3 bases are TGCAGCGTTCTGGGGACAGGGGGCCTGAACACTGAAGCTTTCTTT. It yields the protein CSVLGTGGLNTEAFF.

The chain is built from TRBV12-3 or TRBV12-4 and TRBJ1-5; D remains ambiguous. V lost 3 bases and J 5 bases, leaving 5 bases between the germline ends. This CDR3 contains 12 residues. The DNA for the CDR3 is TGTGCCAGCAGTTTTCCCGATCAGCCCCAGCATTTT. The encoded protein is CASSFPDQPQHF.

This chain connects TRBV4-3 to TRBJ1-4; 7 positions agree with TRBD1. J was trimmed by 8 bases and V by 6 bases; bases with no gene match: 6. The CDR3 totals 13 residues. Germline V lookup: CDR1 LGHNA, CDR2 YSLEER. The CDR3 nucleotides are TGCGCCAGCAGTCGACAGGGACGCGAAAAACTGTTTTTT. Protein product: CASSRQGREKLFF.

The genes are TRBV27 and TRBJ2-1, with TRBD2 matching over 10 bases. The germline V gene encodes CDR1 MNHEY and CDR2 SMNVEV (reference sequence). The CDR3 spans 14 residues. V lost 5 bases, J lost 5 bases, and 3 bases stayed unmatched. CDR3 in DNA: TGTGCCAGCAGTGAGCGGGGGGGGCACAATGAGCAGTTCTTC. Translated, it gives CASSERGGHNEQFF.

This clone was detected a few times. The chain uses TRBV6-6 and TRBJ2-7; tentatively, D is TRBD2 (5 bases). Germline CDR1 reads MNHNY; CDR2 reads SVGAGI (reference sequence). With 6 bases removed from V and 3 bases from J, the gap between germline ends came to 9 bases. This CDR3 comprises 12 residues. CDR3 bases: TGTGCCAGCAGCCGCGAGGGCTACGAGCAGTACTTC. It yields the protein CASSREGYEQYF.

This chain links TRBV6-2 or TRBV6-3 with TRBJ2-6; the match to TRBD1 covers 11 bases. Per germline, CDR1 MNHEY and CDR2 SVGEGT. The V gene end was trimmed by 6 bases and the J gene end by 1 base; junction bases not matched to a gene: 8. The CDR3 runs to 18 residues. The CDR3: CASSHRTGGRSGANVLTF. The CDR3 region has the DNA TGTGCCAGCAGCCACCGGACAGGGGGCAGATCTGGGGCCAACGTCCTGACTTTC.

The genes are TRBV6-5 and TRBJ1-6; TRBD1 is a possible D gene (5 bases). The V gene lost 4 bases and the J gene lost 7 bases, with 11 bases spanning the gap. Germline-derived CDR1 and CDR2 are MNHEY and SVGAGI. CDR3 size: 14 residues. The CDR3: CASSSNRLNSPLHF. Written as DNA, the CDR3 is TGTGCCAGCAGTTCCAACAGGCTCAATTCACCCCTCCACTTT.

The J gene is TRBJ2-1, the V gene TRBV3-1 (or the pseudogene TRBV3-2), with 9 positions matching TRBD2. Germline V gene lookup returns CDR1 LGHDT and CDR2 YNNKEL (reference sequence). This CDR3 spans 16 amino acids. V gave up 2 bases and J gave up 5 bases; unmatched junction bases: 7. The chain's CDR3 is CASSQLRGGHDNEQFF. DNA of the CDR3: TGTGCCAGCAGCCAACTGCGGGGGGGCCATGACAATGAGCAGTTCTTC.

The rearrangement links TRBV7-3 to TRBJ1-1, with a weak D call TRBD1 (6 bases). Germline-derived CDR1 and CDR2 are SGHTA and FQGTGA. The CDR3 has 20 amino acids. The germline V and J ends were trimmed by 5 bases and 6 bases, with 34 bases remaining between them. CDR3 in amino acids: CASSPPPLDRGGSSRAEAFF. CDR3 coding DNA: TGTGCCAGCAGCCCCCCACCCCTGGACAGAGGGGGTTCTTCAAGGGCTGAAGCTTTCTTT.

The V gene is TRBV7-8, the J gene TRBJ2-7; the match to TRBD1 covers 7 bases. This CDR3 contains 16 residues. CDR1 is SGHVS, CDR2 FQNEAQ, per germline. Unmatched junction bases numbered 12, after V lost 0 bases and J lost 7 bases. CDR3 DNA sequence: TGTGCCAGCAGCTTAGCGTACGACAGGGTGGCCGGGGAGCAGTACTTC. Its protein is CASSLAYDRVAGEQYF.

This chain joins TRBV7-2 and TRBJ1-2, with TRBD1 identical over 9 bases. The CDR3 spans 13 residues. The germline gives CDR1 SGHTA, CDR2 FQGNSA. The junction had 3 bases not matched to a gene; V was cut back by 4 bases and J by 6 bases. The CDR3 coding sequence is TGTGCCAGCAGCTGGACAGGGGATGATGGCTACACCTTC. It specifies CASSWTGDDGYTF.

The chain carries TRBV10-1 and TRBJ2-5; D is perhaps TRBD1 (6 bases). The CDR3 length is 17 residues. V was cut by 4 bases and J by 3 bases, with 21 bases left in between. Germline V CDR1 and CDR2: WNHNN, SYGVQD (reference sequence). The CDR3 protein is CASSALTGSSSKETQYF. DNA of the CDR3: TGCGCCAGCAGTGCGTTGACAGGCTCGTCTTCCAAAGAGACCCAGTACTTC.

The V gene is TRBV27, the J gene TRBJ1-5; 11 bases fit TRBD1. CDR1 is MNHEY and CDR2 is SMNVEV in the germline V gene (reference sequence). V was pared by 8 bases and J by 3 bases, with 3 bases of the junction left unmatched. There are 14 residues in the CDR3. The CDR3 here is CASRDRGFNQPQHF. The CDR3 coding sequence is TGTGCCAGCCGGGACAGGGGGTTCAATCAGCCCCAGCATTTT.

The chain has TRBV2 and TRBJ2-7, with D perhaps TRBD1 or TRBD2 (5 bases each). The germline CDR1 and CDR2 sequences are SNHLY and FYNNEI. V was pared by 6 bases and J by 5 bases, with 14 bases between. This CDR3 is 13 amino acids long. CDR3 amino acids: CASRGVGRNEQYF. As DNA, the CDR3 is TGTGCCAGCAGGGGGGTGGGGAGAAACGAGCAGTACTTC.